This is a list of T cell receptor beta chains from one sample in a study of molecular identifiers for immune sequencing clone quantification. TCRdb fed the PCR reads into MiXCR, producing one record per CDR3 protein. The table includes approximately 97,000 distinct CDR3 sequences, 30% to 35% detected once. Material for sequencing was naive CD8+ T cells from blood, with Jurkat cell RNA spiked in. These receptors were collected from a human donor in good health. Some libraries in this study had Jurkat cell RNA spiked in. Each CDR3 is given with its conserved first and last residue. Each record gives: clone size, D gene, J gene, V gene, CDR3 protein, CDR3 DNA. D genes are given only for firm matches. Expanded clones get a size class; other rows say once, few or many, or leave the size out.

size: few
D: NA
J: TRBJ1-5
V: TRBV20-1
CDR3: CSLRNSNQPQHF
DNA: TGCAGTCTTCGTAATAGCAATCAGCCCCAGCATTTT

size: NA
D: TRBD1
J: TRBJ2-2
V: TRBV20-1
CDR3: CSARALALTGEVGELFF
DNA: TGCAGTGCTAGAGCGCTCGCCCTGACAGGGGAAGTCGGGGAGCTGTTTTTT

size: NA
D: TRBD1
J: TRBJ2-2
V: TRBV20-1
CDR3: CSASETGAYTGELFF
DNA: TGCAGTGCCAGCGAGACAGGGGCCTACACCGGGGAGCTGTTTTTT

size: NA
D: NA
J: TRBJ1-1
V: TRBV27
CDR3: CASVGGNTEAIF
DNA: TGTGCCTCCGTAGGAGGTAACACTGAAGCTATCTTT

size: few
D: NA
J: TRBJ2-7
V: TRBV4-3
CDR3: CASSQVGASSYEQYF
DNA: TGCGCCAGCAGCCAAGTCGGGGCGAGCTCCTACGAGCAGTACTTC

size: many
D: NA
J: TRBJ2-1
V: TRBV27
CDR3: CASGTSEQFF
DNA: TGTGCCAGCGGGACCTCTGAGCAGTTCTTC

size: NA
D: NA
J: TRBJ2-3
V: TRBV28
CDR3: CASSQGSDSQYF
DNA: TGTGCCAGCAGCCAGGGGTCAGATTCGCAGTATTTT

size: NA
D: NA
J: TRBJ2-1
V: TRBV11-2
CDR3: CASTRIRGSHNEQFF
DNA: TGTGCCAGCACCCGAATCAGGGGCTCCCACAATGAGCAGTTCTTC

size: few
D: TRBD2
J: TRBJ2-2
V: TRBV12-3/TRBV12-4
CDR3: CASSFFAGAGGELFF
DNA: TGTGCCAGCAGTTTCTTCGCGGGAGCCGGCGGGGAGCTGTTTTTT

size: many
D: NA
J: TRBJ2-7
V: TRBV25-1
CDR3: CASRQSGAEQYF
DNA: TGTGCCAGCAGGCAGTCAGGGGCCGAGCAGTACTTC

size: few
D: NA
J: TRBJ1-4
V: TRBV7-9
CDR3: CASSLEGEEKLFF
DNA: TGTGCCAGCAGCTTGGAAGGGGAAGAAAAACTGTTTTTT

size: NA
D: NA
J: TRBJ2-1
V: TRBV13
CDR3: CASSADGSSSYNEQFF
DNA: TGTGCCAGCAGCGCGGACGGGAGCAGCTCCTACAATGAGCAGTTCTTC

size: NA
D: NA
J: TRBJ2-3
V: TRBV9
CDR3: CASSGEKQSRYRYTQYF
DNA: TGTGCCAGCTCCGGGGAAAAACAGTCCCGGTACAGATATACGCAGTATTTT

size: NA
D: NA
J: TRBJ1-5
V: TRBV19
CDR3: CASSPTGQTPFSNQPQHF
DNA: TGTGCCAGTAGTCCAACTGGACAGACACCCTTTAGCAATCAGCCCCAGCATTTT

size: many
D: NA
J: TRBJ2-3
V: TRBV2
CDR3: CASSVVTTDTQYF
DNA: TGTGCCAGCAGTGTTGTTACCACAGATACGCAGTATTTT

size: few
D: TRBD2
J: TRBJ2-7
V: TRBV29-1
CDR3: CSVELAERGYEQYF
DNA: TGCAGCGTTGAACTAGCGGAGAGGGGCTACGAGCAGTACTTC

size: NA
D: NA
J: TRBJ2-1
V: TRBV28
CDR3: CASSQTQPIYNEQIF
DNA: TGTGCCAGCAGTCAAACACAACCCATCTACAATGAGCAGATCTTC

size: many
D: NA
J: TRBJ1-5
V: TRBV7-8
CDR3: CASSLESQALNQPQHF
DNA: TGTGCCAGCAGCTTAGAATCTCAGGCGCTCAATCAGCCCCAGCATTTT

size: NA
D: NA
J: TRBJ1-1
V: TRBV20-1
CDR3: CSARPLTGDTEAFF
DNA: TGCAGTGCTAGACCCCTTACGGGGGACACTGAAGCTTTCTTT

size: NA
D: TRBD1
J: TRBJ2-3
V: TRBV20-1
CDR3: CSAKRDSEGTDTQYF
DNA: TGCAGTGCTAAACGGGACAGCGAGGGGACAGATACGCAGTATTTT

size: many
D: NA
J: TRBJ1-1
V: TRBV7-9
CDR3: CASSSGVTEAFF
DNA: TGTGCCAGCAGCTCTGGGGTCACTGAAGCTTTCTTT

size: few
D: NA
J: TRBJ2-5
V: TRBV20-1
CDR3: CSARDGLPAQYF
DNA: TGCAGTGCTAGAGATGGGCTACCGGCCCAGTACTTC

size: many
D: NA
J: TRBJ2-3
V: TRBV2
CDR3: CASTQRGRAPDTQYF
DNA: TGTGCCAGCACTCAAAGAGGCAGGGCCCCAGATACGCAGTATTTT

size: NA
D: TRBD1
J: TRBJ1-1
V: TRBV12-3/TRBV12-4
CDR3: CASSYNNRGPEAFF
DNA: TGTGCCAGCAGTTATAACAACAGGGGACCTGAAGCTTTCTTT

size: many
D: NA
J: TRBJ2-3
V: TRBV29-1
CDR3: CSVGLTGSTDTQYF
DNA: TGCAGCGTTGGATTGACAGGTAGCACAGATACGCAGTATTTT

size: many
D: NA
J: TRBJ2-7
V: TRBV4-1
CDR3: CASSHPGSSYEQYF
DNA: TGCGCCAGCAGCCACCCGGGAAGCTCCTACGAGCAGTACTTC

size: NA
D: NA
J: TRBJ1-1
V: TRBV7-2
CDR3: CASSSRTVAFF
DNA: TGTGCCAGCAGCTCACGCACTGTAGCTTTCTTT

size: many
D: NA
J: TRBJ2-1
V: TRBV28
CDR3: CASSFGVFYNEQFF
DNA: TGTGCCAGCAGTTTTGGGGTCTTCTACAATGAGCAGTTCTTC

size: few
D: NA
J: TRBJ2-1
V: TRBV29-1
CDR3: CSVLPTDFEQFF
DNA: TGCAGCGTTTTGCCAACGGATTTTGAGCAGTTCTTC

size: NA
D: TRBD1
J: TRBJ2-5
V: TRBV12-3/TRBV12-4
CDR3: CASSFEFSGGLRYF
DNA: TGTGCCAGCAGTTTTGAGTTTTCAGGGGGCCTCCGGTACTTC

size: NA
D: TRBD1
J: TRBJ1-2
V: TRBV18
CDR3: CASSSGQGGYGYTF
DNA: TGTGCCAGCTCAAGTGGACAGGGAGGGTATGGCTACACCTTC

size: once
D: NA
J: TRBJ2-1
V: TRBV6-2/TRBV6-3
CDR3: CASSYKAGEQFF
DNA: TGTGCCAGCAGTTACAAAGCTGGTGAGCAGTTCTTC

size: NA
D: TRBD1
J: TRBJ2-7
V: TRBV7-6
CDR3: CASSPGPRQGAYEQYF
DNA: TGTGCCAGCAGCCCCGGGCCCAGACAGGGGGCTTACGAGCAGTACTTC

size: many
D: NA
J: TRBJ1-1
V: TRBV15
CDR3: CATSPGGSTEAFF
DNA: TGTGCCACCAGCCCAGGAGGATCCACTGAAGCTTTCTTT

size: few
D: NA
J: TRBJ2-7
V: TRBV7-9
CDR3: CASSSIGYEQYF
DNA: TGTGCCAGCAGCTCCATCGGTTACGAGCAGTACTTC

size: few
D: NA
J: TRBJ2-7
V: TRBV20-1
CDR3: CSASLLTAYEQYF
DNA: TGCAGTGCTAGTCTGCTAACTGCCTACGAGCAGTACTTC

size: NA
D: NA
J: TRBJ2-7
V: TRBV5-6
CDR3: CAGSLLASRRQYF
DNA: TGTGCCGGCAGCTTGCTTGCCAGCCGGCGGCAGTACTTC

size: NA
D: TRBD1
J: TRBJ2-3
V: TRBV7-6
CDR3: CASSFRDRGDTLYF
DNA: TGTGCCAGCAGCTTCCGGGACAGGGGGGATACGCTGTATTTT

size: NA
D: TRBD2
J: TRBJ2-1
V: TRBV20-1
CDR3: CSASASGRVNEQFF
DNA: TGCAGTGCTAGTGCTAGCGGGAGGGTCAATGAGCAGTTCTTC

size: few
D: TRBD1
J: TRBJ2-5
V: TRBV4-3
CDR3: CASSSGQGLRETQYF
DNA: TGCGCCAGCAGCTCCGGACAGGGGTTGAGAGAGACCCAGTACTTC

size: NA
D: TRBD1
J: TRBJ2-7
V: TRBV4-3
CDR3: CASSQGQGAYYEQYF
DNA: TGCGCCAGCAGCCAGGGACAGGGGGCGTATTACGAGCAGTACTTC

size: many
D: NA
J: TRBJ2-1
V: TRBV29-1
CDR3: CSVVDYSVEQFF
DNA: TGCAGCGTTGTTGATTACAGCGTGGAGCAGTTCTTC

size: NA
D: NA
J: TRBJ2-3
V: TRBV27
CDR3: CASSLVAVTDTQYF
DNA: TGTGCCAGCAGTTTAGTAGCGGTCACAGATACGCAGTATTTT

size: once
D: NA
J: TRBJ2-3
V: TRBV9
CDR3: CASSVSTDTRYF
DNA: TGTGCCAGCAGCGTGAGCACAGATACGCGGTATTTT

size: NA
D: TRBD2
J: TRBJ2-1
V: TRBV11-3
CDR3: CASSPLGAGDHNEQFF
DNA: TGTGCCAGCAGCCCCCTAGGAGCGGGAGATCACAATGAGCAGTTCTTC

size: NA
D: NA
J: TRBJ1-2
V: TRBV12-3/TRBV12-4
CDR3: CASSFRDPTQNSF
DNA: TGTGCCAGCAGTTTCCGGGACCCCACACAGAACTCCTTC

size: few
D: NA
J: TRBJ2-3
V: TRBV13
CDR3: CASMGQAGPDTQYF
DNA: TGTGCCAGCATGGGCCAGGCCGGCCCAGATACGCAGTATTTT

size: few
D: TRBD1
J: TRBJ1-1
V: TRBV25-1
CDR3: CASSGDRDMNTEAFF
DNA: TGTGCCAGCAGTGGGGACAGGGATATGAACACTGAAGCTTTCTTT

size: few
D: NA
J: TRBJ2-4
V: TRBV7-8
CDR3: CASSRPMGVAKNIQYF
DNA: TGTGCCAGCAGCCGCCCCATGGGGGTAGCCAAAAACATTCAGTACTTC

size: many
D: TRBD1
J: TRBJ2-5
V: TRBV11-2
CDR3: CASSLRTGPQETQYF
DNA: TGTGCCAGCAGCCTACGGACAGGTCCCCAAGAGACCCAGTACTTC

size: NA
D: NA
J: TRBJ2-5
V: TRBV15
CDR3: CATSRDAGRYQETQYF
DNA: TGTGCCACCAGCAGAGATGCGGGAAGGTACCAAGAGACCCAGTACTTC

size: few
D: NA
J: TRBJ2-7
V: TRBV28
CDR3: CASTFGVISYEQYF
DNA: TGTGCCAGTACTTTCGGAGTTATCTCCTACGAGCAGTACTTC

size: NA
D: TRBD1
J: TRBJ2-3
V: TRBV9
CDR3: CASTGGQGRSDTQYF
DNA: TGTGCCAGCACCGGGGGACAGGGAAGATCAGATACGCAGTATTTT

size: NA
D: NA
J: TRBJ1-1
V: TRBV10-3
CDR3: CAISAGVNTEAIF
DNA: TGTGCCATCAGTGCTGGGGTGAACACTGAAGCTATCTTT

size: many
D: NA
J: TRBJ1-1
V: TRBV7-8
CDR3: CASSPSFGPTNTEAFF
DNA: TGTGCCAGCAGCCCGAGTTTCGGGCCTACGAACACTGAAGCTTTCTTT

size: NA
D: NA
J: TRBJ1-1
V: TRBV2
CDR3: CASSGWVAFF
DNA: TGTGCCAGCAGTGGGTGGGTAGCTTTCTTT